The rows below give T cell receptor beta chains drawn from one sample of a study of CD8 T cells in ankylosing spondylitis. TCRdb re-analysed the 5' RACE reads in MiXCR, keeping a single row per CDR3 protein. The table has about 340,000 distinct CDR3 sequences, roughly 14% seen once. Sequencing was carried out using blood, either unsorted or a sorted T cell fraction (not recorded which). The origin of the receptors is a male donor with ankylosing spondylitis or in good health (not recorded which). Each CDR3 is given with its conserved first and last residue. The D gene is left open where the match is weak. For some rows the clone size is stated as once, few or many, or as a class when expanded; others skip it.

j_call v_call d_call clone_size cdr3_nt cdr3_aa
TRBJ2-7 TRBV9 . . TGTGCCAGCAGCGTAGGGGGGACTCGTACCTACGAGCAGTACTTC CASSVGGTRTYEQYF
TRBJ2-2 TRBV19 TRBD2 . TGTGCCAGTAGTATGCCCCGGGGACTAGCGAACACCGGGGAGCTGTTTTTT CASSMPRGLANTGELFF
TRBJ2-1 TRBV20-1 TRBD2 few TGCAGTGCCAGCCGGGCGGGGGGGCCTAACAATGAGCAGTTCTTC CSASRAGGPNNEQFF
TRBJ2-2 TRBV5-6 . . TGTGCCAGCAGCTGGCCGACGGCAGGGTCGACCGGGGAGCTGTTTTTT CASSWPTAGSTGELFF
TRBJ2-2 TRBV20-1 TRBD2 . TGCAGTGCCGTAGCTAGCGGGAGGCCCACCGGGGAGCTGTTTTTT CSAVASGRPTGELFF
TRBJ1-3 TRBV7-9 . . TGTGCCAGCAGCTTAAACACCATATATTTT CASSLNTIYF
TRBJ2-7 TRBV6-5 . . TGTGCCAGCATTTTAAGGATGGGGCAAGGCGAGCAGTACTTC CASILRMGQGEQYF
TRBJ1-6 TRBV5-1 . few TGCGCCAGCAGCCTCGACAGGAATTCACCCCTCCACTTT CASSLDRNSPLHF
TRBJ1-5 TRBV20-1 . many TGCAGTGCTAGTCCCGGAGGAGGAAGCAATCAGCCCCAGCATTTT CSASPGGGSNQPQHF
TRBJ2-3 TRBV12-3/TRBV12-4 . . TGTGCCAGCACTCTTCGTGGGGTCACAGATACGCAGTATTTT CASTLRGVTDTQYF
TRBJ2-1 TRBV28 TRBD2 few TGTGCCAGCAGTGCCCCTCGGACTAGCACGATCTTC CASSAPRTSTIF
TRBJ2-6 TRBV3-1 TRBD1 many TGTGCCAGCAGCCAAGGAGGGACAGCTGGGGCCAACGTCCTGACTTTC CASSQGGTAGANVLTF
TRBJ1-1 TRBV5-1 . many TGCGCCAGCAGCTTCGAGAGGGCGCGGGGCACTGAAGCTTTCTTT CASSFERARGTEAFF
TRBJ1-4 TRBV9 . few TGTGCCAGCAGCGTAGGACTTCCGAGACCGGTAAATGAAAAACTGTTTTTT CASSVGLPRPVNEKLFF
TRBJ2-7 TRBV10-3 . once TGTGCCATCAGTGAGTCAGGTGATGGCTACGAGCAGTACTTC CAISESGDGYEQYF
TRBJ2-1 TRBV29-1 . few TGCAGCGTCAGAGCCCATGAGCAGTTCTTC CSVRAHEQFF
TRBJ2-5 TRBV27 . few TGTGCCAGCAGTTCGGGCAATTCCCTCCAAGAGACCCAGTACTTC CASSSGNSLQETQYF
TRBJ2-2 TRBV12-3/TRBV12-4 . . TGTGCCATCCCGGACACGAACACCGGGGAGCTGTTTTTT CAIPDTNTGELFF
TRBJ2-5 TRBV7-2 . few TGTGCCAGCAGCCCTATAGAGACCCAGTACTTC CASSPIETQYF
TRBJ2-3 TRBV5-1 TRBD1 . TGCGCCAGCAGCTTGGGACAGGGTCATAGCACAGATACGCAGTATTTT CASSLGQGHSTDTQYF
TRBJ2-1 TRBV11-2 . . TGTGCCAGCAGCACCCCACCCCCCGGGAGTACCGATGAGCAGTTCTTC CASSTPPPGSTDEQFF
TRBJ2-2 TRBV20-1 . . TGCAGTGCTAGCCCTTCGAACACCGGGGAGCTGTTTTTT CSASPSNTGELFF
TRBJ2-4 TRBV7-6 . . TGTGCCAGCAGCGCCGAGGGAGCCAAAAACATTCAGTACTTC CASSAEGAKNIQYF
TRBJ1-5 TRBV6-5 . few TGTGCCAGCAGTTACTCGGGTCGGAGCAATCAGCCCCAGCATTTT CASSYSGRSNQPQHF
TRBJ2-3 TRBV29-1 TRBD2 . TGCAGCGTTTCGACTAGCCGAGATACGCAGTATTTT CSVSTSRDTQYF
TRBJ1-1 TRBV29-1 . few TGCAGCGTTTCCCGCCCTATGAACACTGAAGCTTTCTTT CSVSRPMNTEAFF
TRBJ2-3 TRBV4-1 TRBD2 many TGCGCCAGCAGGGACGGGACTAGCAGCACAGATACGCAGTATTTT CASRDGTSSTDTQYF
TRBJ2-1 TRBV5-1 TRBD1 few TGCGCCAGCAGCGGACAGGGGAGTACGTTCTTC CASSGQGSTFF
TRBJ2-1 TRBV4-1 . few TGCGCCAGCAGCCAAGATCGGTTCAGACTTTTCGGGGACGGGACGAGAAATGAGCAGTTCTTC CASSQDRFRLFGDGTRNEQFF
TRBJ1-5 TRBV12-3/TRBV12-4 . few TGTGCCAGCAGTTCCGATCGGCCCCAGCATTTT CASSSDRPQHF
TRBJ2-3 TRBV7-2 . . TGTGCCAGCAGCACGGGACCCGGAGATACGCAGTATTTT CASSTGPGDTQYF
TRBJ2-5 TRBV7-8 . . TGTGCCAGCAGCGCCTACAGGTACCCTGAGACCCAGTACTTC CASSAYRYPETQYF
TRBJ1-1 TRBV6-5 . few TGTGCCAGCAGTTACCGGGCGAAGAACACTGAAGCTTTCTTT CASSYRAKNTEAFF
TRBJ1-2 TRBV7-2 . . TGTGCCAGCAGCTTAGGTTCACAGGTCTATGGCTACACCTTC CASSLGSQVYGYTF
TRBJ2-3 TRBV20-1 . . TGCAGTTCTACCCCCCAGCGGGTTAGCGCAGATACGCAGTATTTT CSSTPQRVSADTQYF
TRBJ1-2 TRBV10-3 . . TGTGCCATCAGGCACCGGGACGGAGCGTCCTATGGCTACACCTTC CAIRHRDGASYGYTF
TRBJ1-1 TRBV12-3/TRBV12-4 . few TGTGCCAGCAGGGCAGGCACAGGGAACACTGAAGCTTTCTTT CASRAGTGNTEAFF